This TCR beta chain was sequenced for a study of T cells in Graves' hyperthyroidism and ophthalmopathy. This CDR3 has 14 amino acids. Germline CDR1 is SGHTA and CDR2 is FQGNSA. V was clipped by 2 bases and J by 3 bases, with 10 bases between them. PBMCs were derived from around 10 ml fresh peripheral blood. Amplified TCR beta CDR3 regions derived from RNA transcripts. The study used the HTBI primer set for a first-round RT-PCR of the TCR CDR3. TCRdb passed the multiplex PCR reads through MiXCR, listing each CDR3 protein once. The sample has about 480,000 distinct CDR3 sequences, 22% seen once. The sequence was obtained from a woman in her seventies with Graves' ophthalmopathy. Sequencing was carried out using blood. J is TRBJ2-5 and V is TRBV7-2; D might be TRBD1 (5 bases). The CDR3 here is CASSLLGPKETQYF. CDR3 nucleotides: TGTGCCAGCAGCTTATTGGGGCCGAAAGAGACCCAGTACTTC.